This T cell receptor beta chain was sequenced in a study of blood T cells in healthy people across ages. At the level of the study: About one barcoded beta molecule per two T cells came from capture by template switching. Study-level points and caveats: It was found that TCR beta diversity correlated strongly with the percentage of naive T cells. Possibly, changes in expanded clonotypes were confounded because donor CMV status was unknown.

The authors extracted at least 5 micrograms of total RNA per sample. Using a J-beta primer mix together with a sample-barcoded 5' primer, a second PCR was run for roughly 7 to 12 cycles. One entry per CDR3 protein, called by TCRdb with MiXCR from the 5' RACE reads. The sample contains approximately 810,000 distinct CDR3 sequences, under 30% of which appear only once. This clonotype appeared many times. Antigen: not known. CDR1 SQVTM and CDR2 ANQGSEA come from the germline V gene. V lost 6 bases to trimming and J lost 7 bases; unmatched junction nucleotides: 8. The CDR3 sequence is 12 residues long. Sequencing was performed on blood. The clonotype originates from a woman aged 80 or over in good health. The rearrangement links TRBV29-1 to TRBJ2-7; 8 bases are shared with TRBD1. CDR3 sequence reads: CSVRITGGEQYF. CDR3 sequence (DNA): TGCAGCGTACGAATAACAGGGGGGGAGCAGTACTTC.